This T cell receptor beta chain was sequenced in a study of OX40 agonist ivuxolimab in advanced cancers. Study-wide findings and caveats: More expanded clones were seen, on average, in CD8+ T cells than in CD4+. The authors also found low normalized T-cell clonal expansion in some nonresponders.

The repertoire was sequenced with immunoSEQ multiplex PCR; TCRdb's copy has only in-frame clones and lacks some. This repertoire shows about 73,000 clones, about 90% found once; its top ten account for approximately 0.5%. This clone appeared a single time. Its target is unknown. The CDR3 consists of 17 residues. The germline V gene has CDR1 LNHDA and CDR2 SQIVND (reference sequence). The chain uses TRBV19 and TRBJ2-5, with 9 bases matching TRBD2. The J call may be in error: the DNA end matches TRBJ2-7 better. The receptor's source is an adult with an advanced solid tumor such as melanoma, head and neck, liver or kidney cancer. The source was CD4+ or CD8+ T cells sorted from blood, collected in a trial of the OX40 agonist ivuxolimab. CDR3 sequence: CASSIVASGTLPYEQYF. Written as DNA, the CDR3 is TGTGCCAGTAGTATAGTCGCTAGCGGGACGCTCCCCTACGAGCAGTACTTC.